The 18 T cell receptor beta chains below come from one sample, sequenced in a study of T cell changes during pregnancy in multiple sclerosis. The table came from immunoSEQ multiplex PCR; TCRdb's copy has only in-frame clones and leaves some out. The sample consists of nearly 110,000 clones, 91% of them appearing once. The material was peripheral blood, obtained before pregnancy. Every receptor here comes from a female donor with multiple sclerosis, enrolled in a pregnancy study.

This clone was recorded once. The CDR3 bases are TGCGCCAGCAGCTTGACAGGAGAGTACAATGAGCAGTTCTTC. Translated: CASSLTGEYNEQFF. V and J are TRBV5-1 and TRBJ2-1; tentative D call: TRBD1 (5 bases). Trimming stripped 1 base from V and 4 bases from J, with 9 bases between. The V gene's germline CDR1 is SGHRS and CDR2 YFSETQ. CDR3 length: 14 residues.

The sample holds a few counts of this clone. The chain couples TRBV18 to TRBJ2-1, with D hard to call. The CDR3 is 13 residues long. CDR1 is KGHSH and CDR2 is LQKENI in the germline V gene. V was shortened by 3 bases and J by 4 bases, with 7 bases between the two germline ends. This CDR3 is CASSPSVYNEQFF. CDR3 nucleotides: TGTGCCAGCTCACCCTCGGTGTACAATGAGCAGTTCTTC. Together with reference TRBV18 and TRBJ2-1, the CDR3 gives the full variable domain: NAGVMQNPRHLVRRRGQEARLRCSPMKGHSHVYWYRQLPEEGLKFMVYLQKENIIDESGMPKERFSAEFPKEGPSILRIQQVVRGDSAAYFCASSPSVYNEQFFGPGTRLTVL.

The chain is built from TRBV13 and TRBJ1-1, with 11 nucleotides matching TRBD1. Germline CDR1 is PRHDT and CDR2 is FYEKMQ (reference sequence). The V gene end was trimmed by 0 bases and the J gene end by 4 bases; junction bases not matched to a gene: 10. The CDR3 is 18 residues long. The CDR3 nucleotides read TGTGCCAGCAGCTTAGGAGTCTCAGGGGGGACAGGGGGCACTGAAGCTTTCTTT. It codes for CASSLGVSGGTGGTEAFF.

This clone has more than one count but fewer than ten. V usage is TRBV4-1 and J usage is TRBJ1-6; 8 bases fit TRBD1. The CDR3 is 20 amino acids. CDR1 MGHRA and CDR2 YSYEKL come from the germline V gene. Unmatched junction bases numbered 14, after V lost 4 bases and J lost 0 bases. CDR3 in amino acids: CASSRQRNGQGSSYNSPLHF. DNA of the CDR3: TGCGCCAGCAGCCGACAGCGAAACGGACAGGGCAGCTCCTATAATTCACCCCTCCACTTT.

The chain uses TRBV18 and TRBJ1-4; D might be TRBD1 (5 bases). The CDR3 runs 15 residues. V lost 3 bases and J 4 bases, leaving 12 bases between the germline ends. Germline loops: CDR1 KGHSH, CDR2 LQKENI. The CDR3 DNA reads TGTGCCAGCTCACCTTCACAGGAAATTAATGAAAAACTGTTTTTT. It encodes CASSPSQEINEKLFF.

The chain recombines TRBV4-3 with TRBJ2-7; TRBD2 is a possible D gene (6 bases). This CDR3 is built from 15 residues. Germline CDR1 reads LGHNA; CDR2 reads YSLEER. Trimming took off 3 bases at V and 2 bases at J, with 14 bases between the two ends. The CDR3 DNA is TGCGCCAGCAGCCACCTGACGGGGGTCGCCTACGAGCAGTACTTC. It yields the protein CASSHLTGVAYEQYF.

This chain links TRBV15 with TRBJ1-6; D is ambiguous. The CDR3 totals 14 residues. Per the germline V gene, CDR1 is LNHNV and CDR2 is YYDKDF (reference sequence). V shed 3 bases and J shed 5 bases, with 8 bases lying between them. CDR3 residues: CATSSELNNSPLHF. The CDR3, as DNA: TGTGCCACCAGCAGCGAGCTAAATAATTCACCCCTCCACTTT.

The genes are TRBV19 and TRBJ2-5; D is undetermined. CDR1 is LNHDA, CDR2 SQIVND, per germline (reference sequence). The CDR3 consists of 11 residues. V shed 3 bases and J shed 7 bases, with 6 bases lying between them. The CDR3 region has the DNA TGTGCCAGTAGTATTGGGCCGACCCAGTACTTC. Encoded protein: CASSIGPTQYF.

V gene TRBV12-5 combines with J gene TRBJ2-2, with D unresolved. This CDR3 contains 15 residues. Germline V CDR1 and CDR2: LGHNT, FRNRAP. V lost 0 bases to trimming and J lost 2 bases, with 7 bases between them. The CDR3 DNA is TGTGCTAGTGGTTTGGTACTACATAACACCGGGGAGCTGTTTTTT. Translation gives CASGLVLHNTGELFF. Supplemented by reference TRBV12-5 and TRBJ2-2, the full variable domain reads DARVTQTPRHKVTEMGQEVTMRCQPILGHNTVFWYRQTMMQGLELLAYFRNRAPLDDSGMPKDRFSAEMPDATLATLKIQPSEPRDSAVYFCASGLVLHNTGELFFGEGSRLTVL.

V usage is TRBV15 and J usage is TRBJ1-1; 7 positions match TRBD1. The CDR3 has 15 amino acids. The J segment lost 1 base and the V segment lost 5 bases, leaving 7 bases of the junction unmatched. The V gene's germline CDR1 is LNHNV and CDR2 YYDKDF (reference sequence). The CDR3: CATSLRGRGNTEAFF. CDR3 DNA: TGTGCCACCAGCCTTAGGGGGCGCGGGAACACTGAAGCTTTCTTT.

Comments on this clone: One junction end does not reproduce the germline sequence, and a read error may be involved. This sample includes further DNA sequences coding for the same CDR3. This CDR3 reads CAAGQLNTEAFF. In nucleotides, the CDR3 is TGCGCCGCGGGACAGCTAAACACTGAAGCTTTCTTT. The rearrangement joins TRBV10-3 to TRBJ1-1; 7 nucleotides line up with TRBD1. The length of the CDR3 is 12 residues. CDR1 ENHRY and CDR2 SYGVKD come from the germline V gene.

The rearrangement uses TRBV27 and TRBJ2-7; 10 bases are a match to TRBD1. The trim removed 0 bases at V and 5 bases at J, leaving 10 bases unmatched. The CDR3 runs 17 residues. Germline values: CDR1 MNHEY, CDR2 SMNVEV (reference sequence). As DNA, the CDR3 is TGTGCCAGCAGTTTATCTAGGGCGGGACAGGGGCACCACGAGCAGTACTTC. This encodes CASSLSRAGQGHHEQYF.

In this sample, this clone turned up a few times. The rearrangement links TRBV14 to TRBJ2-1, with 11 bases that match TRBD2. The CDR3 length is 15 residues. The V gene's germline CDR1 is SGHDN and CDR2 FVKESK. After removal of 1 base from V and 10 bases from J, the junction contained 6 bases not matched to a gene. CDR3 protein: CASSQASSGRSEQFF. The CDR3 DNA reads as TGTGCCAGCAGCCAAGCATCTAGCGGGAGGAGCGAGCAGTTCTTC.

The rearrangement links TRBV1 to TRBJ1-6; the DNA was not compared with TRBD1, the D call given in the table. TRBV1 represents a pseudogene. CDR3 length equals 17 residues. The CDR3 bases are TGCACCAGCAGCCCCAGAAGGGTCGGGACACTCTCTTCACCCCTCCACTTT. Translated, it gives CTSSPRRVGTLSSPLHF.

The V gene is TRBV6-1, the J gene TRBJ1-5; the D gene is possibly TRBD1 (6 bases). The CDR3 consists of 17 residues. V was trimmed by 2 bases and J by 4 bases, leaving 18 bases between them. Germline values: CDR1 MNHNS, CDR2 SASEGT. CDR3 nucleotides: TGTGCCAGCAGTGAACTAATTGGCGCAGGGGCTAATCAGCCCCAGCATTTT. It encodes CASSELIGAGANQPQHF.

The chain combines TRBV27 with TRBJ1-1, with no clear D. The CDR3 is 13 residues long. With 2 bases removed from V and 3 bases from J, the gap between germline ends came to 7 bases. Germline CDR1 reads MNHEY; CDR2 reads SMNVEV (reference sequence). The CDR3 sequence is CASSLGRDTEAFF. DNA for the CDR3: TGTGCCAGCAGTTTAGGGCGGGACACTGAAGCTTTCTTT.

Here the CDR3 reads CASSSQGGGANVLTF. CDR3 DNA sequence: TGTGCCAGCAGCTCCCAGGGGGGTGGGGCCAACGTCCTGACTTTC. V gene TRBV7-2 combines with J gene TRBJ2-6; maybe TRBD1 (7 bases). The germline gives CDR1 SGHTA, CDR2 FQGNSA. V was shortened by 4 bases and J by 3 bases, with 10 bases between the two germline ends. CDR3 length: 15 amino acids.

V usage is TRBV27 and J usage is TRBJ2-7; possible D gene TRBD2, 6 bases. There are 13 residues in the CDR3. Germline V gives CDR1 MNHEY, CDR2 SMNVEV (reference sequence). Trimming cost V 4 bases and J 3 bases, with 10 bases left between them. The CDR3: CASSSSRGYEQYF. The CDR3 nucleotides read TGTGCCAGCAGTTCGTCGCGGGGCTACGAGCAGTACTTC.